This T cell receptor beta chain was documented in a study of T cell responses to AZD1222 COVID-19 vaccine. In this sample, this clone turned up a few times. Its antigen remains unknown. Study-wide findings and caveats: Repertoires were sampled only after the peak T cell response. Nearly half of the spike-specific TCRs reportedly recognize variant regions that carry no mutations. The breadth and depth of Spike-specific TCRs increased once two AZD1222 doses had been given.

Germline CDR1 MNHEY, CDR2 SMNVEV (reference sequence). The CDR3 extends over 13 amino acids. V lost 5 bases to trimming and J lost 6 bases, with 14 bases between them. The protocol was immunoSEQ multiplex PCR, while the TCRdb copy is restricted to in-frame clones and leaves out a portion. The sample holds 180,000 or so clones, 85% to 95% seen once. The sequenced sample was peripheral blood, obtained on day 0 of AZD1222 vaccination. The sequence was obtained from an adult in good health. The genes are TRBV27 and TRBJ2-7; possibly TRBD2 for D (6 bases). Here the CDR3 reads CASSPGTPTEQYF. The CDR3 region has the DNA TGTGCCAGCAGTCCCGGGACTCCCACCGAGCAGTACTTC.